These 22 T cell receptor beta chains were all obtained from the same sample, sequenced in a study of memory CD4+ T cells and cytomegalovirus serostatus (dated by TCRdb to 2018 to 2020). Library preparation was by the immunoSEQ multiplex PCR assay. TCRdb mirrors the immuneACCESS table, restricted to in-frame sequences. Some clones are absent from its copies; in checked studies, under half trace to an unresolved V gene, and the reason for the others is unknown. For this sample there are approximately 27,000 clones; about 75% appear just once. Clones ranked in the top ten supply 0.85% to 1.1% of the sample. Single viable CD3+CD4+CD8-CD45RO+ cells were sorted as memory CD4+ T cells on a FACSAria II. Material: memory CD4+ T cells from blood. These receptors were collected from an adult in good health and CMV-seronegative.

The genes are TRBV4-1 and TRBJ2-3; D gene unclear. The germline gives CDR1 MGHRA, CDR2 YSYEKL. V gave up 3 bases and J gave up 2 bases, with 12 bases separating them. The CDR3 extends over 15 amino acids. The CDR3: CASSHRLTHTDTQYF. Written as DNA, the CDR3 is TGCGCCAGCAGCCATAGGCTTACACACACAGATACGCAGTATTTT.

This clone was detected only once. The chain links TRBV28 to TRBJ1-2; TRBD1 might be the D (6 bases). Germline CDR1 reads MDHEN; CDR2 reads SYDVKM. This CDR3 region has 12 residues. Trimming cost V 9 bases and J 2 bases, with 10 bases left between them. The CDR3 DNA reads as TGTGCCAGTAGAGACAGGAACTATGGCTACACCTTC. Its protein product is CASRDRNYGYTF.

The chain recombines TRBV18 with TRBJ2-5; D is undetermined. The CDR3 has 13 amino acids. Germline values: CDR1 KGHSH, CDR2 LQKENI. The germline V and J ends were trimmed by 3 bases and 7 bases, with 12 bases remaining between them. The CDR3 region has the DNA TGTGCCAGCTCACCCGACCGGAGAGCGACCCAGTACTTC. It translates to CASSPDRRATQYF.

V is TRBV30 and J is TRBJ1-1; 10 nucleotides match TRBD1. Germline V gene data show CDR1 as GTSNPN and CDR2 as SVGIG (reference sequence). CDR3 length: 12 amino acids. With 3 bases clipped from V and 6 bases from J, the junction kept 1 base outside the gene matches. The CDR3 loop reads CAWSGQGAEAFF. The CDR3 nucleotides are TGTGCCTGGAGCGGACAGGGGGCTGAAGCTTTCTTT.

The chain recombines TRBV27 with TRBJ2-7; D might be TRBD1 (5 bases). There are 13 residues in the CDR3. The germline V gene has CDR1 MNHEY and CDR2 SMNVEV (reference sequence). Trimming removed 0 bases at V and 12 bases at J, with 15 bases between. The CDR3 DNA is TGTGCCAGCAGTTTATCGAGTCAGGGTGGATGGTACTTC. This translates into CASSLSSQGGWYF.

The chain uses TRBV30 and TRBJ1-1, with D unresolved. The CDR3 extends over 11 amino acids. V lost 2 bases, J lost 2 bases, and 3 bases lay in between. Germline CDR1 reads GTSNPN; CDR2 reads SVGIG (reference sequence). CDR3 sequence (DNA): TGTGCCTGGAGTACCAACACTGAAGCTTTCTTT. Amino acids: CAWSTNTEAFF.

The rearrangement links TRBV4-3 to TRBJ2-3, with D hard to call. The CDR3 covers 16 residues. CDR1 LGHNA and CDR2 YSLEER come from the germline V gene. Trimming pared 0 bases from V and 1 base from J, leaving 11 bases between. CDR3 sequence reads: CASSQDLAGRTDTQYF. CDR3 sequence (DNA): TGCGCCAGCAGCCAAGATCTGGCAGGCCGCACAGATACGCAGTATTTT.

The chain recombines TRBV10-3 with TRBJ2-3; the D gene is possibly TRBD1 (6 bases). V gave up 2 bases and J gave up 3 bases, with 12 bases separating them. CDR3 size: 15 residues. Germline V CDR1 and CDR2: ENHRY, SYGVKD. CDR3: CAISETGQITDTQYF. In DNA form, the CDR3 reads TGTGCCATCAGTGAGACTGGACAGATTACAGATACGCAGTATTTT.

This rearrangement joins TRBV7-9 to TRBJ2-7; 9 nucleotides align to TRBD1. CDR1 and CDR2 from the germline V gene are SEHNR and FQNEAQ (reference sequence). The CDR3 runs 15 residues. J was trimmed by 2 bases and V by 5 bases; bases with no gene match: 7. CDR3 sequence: CASSPGTGKTYEQYF. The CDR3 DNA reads TGTGCCAGCAGCCCCGGGACAGGGAAAACCTACGAGCAGTACTTC.

The CDR3 sequence is CASKTQGNEAFF. The CDR3 nucleotides are TGTGCCAGCAAGACACAGGGAAATGAAGCTTTCTTT. The chain combines TRBV6-6 with TRBJ1-1; TRBD1 is a possible D gene (6 bases). CDR1 and CDR2 from the germline V gene are MNHNY and SVGAGI (reference sequence). CDR3 length: 12 residues. V shed 7 bases and J shed 7 bases, with 13 bases lying between them.

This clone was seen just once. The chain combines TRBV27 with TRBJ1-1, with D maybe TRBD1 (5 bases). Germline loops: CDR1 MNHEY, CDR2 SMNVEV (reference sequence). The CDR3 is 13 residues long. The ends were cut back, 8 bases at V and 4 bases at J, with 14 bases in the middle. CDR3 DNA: TGTGCCAGCTACCTGGGGCCCGGCACTGAAGCTTTCTTT. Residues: CASYLGPGTEAFF.

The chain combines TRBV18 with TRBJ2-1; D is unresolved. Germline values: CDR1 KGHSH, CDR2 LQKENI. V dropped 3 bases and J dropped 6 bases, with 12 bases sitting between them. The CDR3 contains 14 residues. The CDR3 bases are TGTGCCAGCTCACCTCGGGCAGCTTTCAATGAGCAGTTCTTC. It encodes CASSPRAAFNEQFF.

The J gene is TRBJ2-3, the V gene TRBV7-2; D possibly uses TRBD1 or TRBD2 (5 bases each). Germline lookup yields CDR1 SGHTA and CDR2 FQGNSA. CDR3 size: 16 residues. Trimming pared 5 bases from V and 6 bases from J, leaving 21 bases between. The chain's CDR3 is CASSPTRDGHRDTQYF. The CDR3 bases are TGTGCCAGCAGCCCAACAAGGGACGGCCATAGGGATACGCAGTATTTT.

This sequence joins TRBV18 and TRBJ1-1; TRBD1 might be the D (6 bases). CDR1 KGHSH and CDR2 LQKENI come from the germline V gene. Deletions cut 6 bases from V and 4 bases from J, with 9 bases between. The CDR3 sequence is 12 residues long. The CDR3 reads CASSQGTTEAFF. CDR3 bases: TGTGCCAGCTCCCAGGGGACCACTGAAGCTTTCTTT. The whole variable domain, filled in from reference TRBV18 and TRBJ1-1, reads NAGVMQNPRHLVRRRGQEARLRCSPMKGHSHVYWYRQLPEEGLKFMVYLQKENIIDESGMPKERFSAEFPKEGPSILRIQQVVRGDSAAYFCASSQGTTEAFFGQGTRLTVV.

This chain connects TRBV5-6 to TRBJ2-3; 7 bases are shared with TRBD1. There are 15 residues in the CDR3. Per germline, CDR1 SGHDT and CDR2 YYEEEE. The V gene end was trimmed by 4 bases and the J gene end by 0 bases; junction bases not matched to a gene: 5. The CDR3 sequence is CASSTGTASTDTQYF. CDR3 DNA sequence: TGTGCCAGCAGCACGGGGACAGCGAGCACAGATACGCAGTATTTT. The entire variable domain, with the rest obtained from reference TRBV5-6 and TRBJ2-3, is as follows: DAGVTQSPTHLIKTRGQQVTLRCSPKSGHDTVSWYQQALGQGPQFIFQYYEEEERQRGNFPDRFSGHQFPNYSSELNVNALLLGDSALYLCASSTGTASTDTQYFGPGTRLTVL.

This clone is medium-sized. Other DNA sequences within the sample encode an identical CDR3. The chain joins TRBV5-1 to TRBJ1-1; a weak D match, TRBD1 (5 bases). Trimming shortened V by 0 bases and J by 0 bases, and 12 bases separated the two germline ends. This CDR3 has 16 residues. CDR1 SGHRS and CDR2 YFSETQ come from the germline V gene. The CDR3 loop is CASSLAGGSVNTEAFF. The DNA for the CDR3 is TGCGCCAGCAGCTTGGCGGGGGGAAGTGTGAACACTGAAGCTTTCTTT.

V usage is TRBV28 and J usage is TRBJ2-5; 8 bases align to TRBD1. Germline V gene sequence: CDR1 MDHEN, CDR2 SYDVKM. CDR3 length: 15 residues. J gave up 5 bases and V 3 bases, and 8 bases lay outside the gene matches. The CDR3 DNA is TGTGCCAGCAGTTTCGGTCAGGGGGCGCGGGAGACCCAGTACTTC. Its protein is CASSFGQGARETQYF. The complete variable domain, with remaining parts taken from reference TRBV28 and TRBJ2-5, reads DVKVTQSSRYLVKRTGEKVFLECVQDMDHENMFWYRQDPGLGLRLIYFSYDVKMKEKGDIPEGYSVSREKKERFSLILESASTNQTSMYLCASSFGQGARETQYFGPGTRLLVL.

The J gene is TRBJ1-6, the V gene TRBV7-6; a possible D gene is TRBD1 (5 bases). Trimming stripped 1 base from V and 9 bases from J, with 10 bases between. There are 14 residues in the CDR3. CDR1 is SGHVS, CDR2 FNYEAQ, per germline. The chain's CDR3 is CASSLGTGTSPLHF. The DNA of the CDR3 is TGTGCCAGCAGCTTAGGTACAGGAACTTCACCCCTCCACTTT.

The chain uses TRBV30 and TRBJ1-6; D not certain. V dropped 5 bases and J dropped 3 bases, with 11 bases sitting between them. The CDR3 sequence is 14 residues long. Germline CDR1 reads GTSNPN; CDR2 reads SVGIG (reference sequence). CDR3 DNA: TGTGCCTGGGGTGGGGTCTTCTATAATTCACCCCTCCACTTT. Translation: CAWGGVFYNSPLHF.

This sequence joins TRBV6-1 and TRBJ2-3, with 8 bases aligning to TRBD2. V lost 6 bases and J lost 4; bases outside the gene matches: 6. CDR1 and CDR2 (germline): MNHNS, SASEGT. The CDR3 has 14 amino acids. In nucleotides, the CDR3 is TGTGCCAGCAGGACGGGGGGGCCCCCAGATACGCAGTATTTT. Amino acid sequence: CASRTGGPPDTQYF.

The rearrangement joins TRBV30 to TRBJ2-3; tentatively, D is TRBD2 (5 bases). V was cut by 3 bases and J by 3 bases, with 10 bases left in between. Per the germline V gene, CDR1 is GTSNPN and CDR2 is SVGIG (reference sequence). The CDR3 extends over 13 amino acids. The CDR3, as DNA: TGTGCCTGGAGACGGGGTGAGACAGATACGCAGTATTTT. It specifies CAWRRGETDTQYF.

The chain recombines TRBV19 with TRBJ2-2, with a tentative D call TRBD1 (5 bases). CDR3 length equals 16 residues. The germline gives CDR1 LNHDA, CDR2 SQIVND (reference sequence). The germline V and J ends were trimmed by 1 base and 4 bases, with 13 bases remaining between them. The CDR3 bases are TGTGCCAGTAGTATAGGAAGGGGAAGAAGCACCGGGGAGCTGTTTTTT. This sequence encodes CASSIGRGRSTGELFF.